The rows below give T cell receptor beta chains drawn from one sample of a study of cytomegalovirus exposure and HLA in healthy donors. Sequencing used immunoSEQ multiplex PCR; TCRdb keeps in-frame clones, though not all of them. In the table there are tens of thousands of clones, over 90% of which are singletons. The material sequenced was PBMCs. These receptors were obtained from a woman under 30 in good health and CMV-seronegative. Both conserved end residues are part of each CDR3. A D gene is named only where the DNA matches it firmly. Clone size is shown for a subset of rows, as once, few, many or a class of expanded clone.

j_call	clone_size	v_call	d_call	cdr3_aa	cdr3_nt
TRBJ1-4	NA	TRBV30	TRBD1	CAWTRQGGTNEKLFF	TGTGCCTGGACCCGCCAGGGGGGAACTAATGAAAAACTGTTTTTT
TRBJ2-5	NA	TRBV2	TRBD2	CASSEGRLGSSGSGETQYF	TGTGCCAGCAGTGAAGGTCGATTGGGCTCTAGCGGGAGTGGGGAGACCCAGTACTTC
TRBJ2-3	NA	TRBV29-1	NA	CSARTVSTDTQYF	TGCAGCGCCCGGACAGTCAGCACAGATACGCAGTATTTT
TRBJ1-1	NA	TRBV5-1	NA	CASSLVLGRGGLNTEAFF	TGCGCCAGCAGCTTGGTTCTGGGCAGGGGTGGTTTGAACACTGAAGCTTTCTTT
TRBJ2-2	NA	TRBV5-1	TRBD2	CASSKTSGRDTGELFF	TGCGCCAGCAGCAAGACTAGCGGGAGAGACACCGGGGAGCTGTTTTTT
TRBJ2-1	NA	TRBV2	TRBD2	CASSERAASGGNEQFF	TGTGCCAGCAGTGAAAGGGCGGCTAGCGGGGGCAATGAGCAGTTCTTC
TRBJ2-3	NA	TRBV10-1	TRBD2	CASSSGRGVDTQYF	TGCGCCAGCAGTAGCGGGAGAGGCGTGGATACGCAGTATTTT
TRBJ2-2	few	TRBV25-1	TRBD1	CASSETGQGFGELFF	TGTGCCAGCAGTGAGACGGGACAGGGGTTCGGGGAGCTGTTTTTT
TRBJ2-3	NA	TRBV2	TRBD2	CASMGTSGLSTDTQYF	TGTGCCAGCATGGGGACTAGCGGACTGAGCACAGATACGCAGTATTTT
TRBJ2-7	NA	TRBV7-2	TRBD2	CASSLAGGVEQYF	TGTGCCAGCAGCTTGGCCGGGGGGGTCGAGCAGTACTTC
TRBJ2-1	once	TRBV9	TRBD2	CASSVLAAGSYNEQFF	TGTGCCAGCAGCGTCCTCGCAGCGGGGTCCTACAATGAGCAGTTCTTC
TRBJ1-5	NA	TRBV18	TRBD1	CASSPSGGLNSNQPQHF	TGTGCCAGCTCACCATCAGGGGGCCTAAATAGCAATCAGCCCCAGCATTTT
TRBJ2-1	NA	TRBV7-9	NA	CASSLDSQVVEQFF	TGTGCCAGCAGCTTAGACAGCCAGGTTGTTGAGCAGTTCTTC
TRBJ2-2	NA	TRBV2	TRBD2	CASSEALGLAGGRRVPGELFF	TGTGCCAGCAGTGAAGCGCTAGGACTAGCGGGAGGTCGAAGGGTACCCGGGGAGCTGTTTTTT
TRBJ1-4	NA	TRBV15	NA	CATSRDWGGATNEKLFF	TGTGCCACCAGCAGAGATTGGGGAGGAGCAACTAATGAAAAACTGTTTTTT
TRBJ1-1	NA	TRBV7-2	TRBD1	CASSLLAQTTGRNTEAFF	TGTGCCAGCAGCTTATTAGCTCAAACGACAGGGAGGAACACTGAAGCTTTCTTT
TRBJ2-7	NA	TRBV5-6	TRBD2	CASSFLASGTYEQYF	TGTGCCAGCAGCTTCCTAGCTAGCGGGACCTACGAGCAGTACTTC
TRBJ2-1	NA	TRBV7-3	NA	CASSLTSSYNEQFF	TGTGCCAGCAGCTTAACGAGCTCCTACAATGAGCAGTTCTTC